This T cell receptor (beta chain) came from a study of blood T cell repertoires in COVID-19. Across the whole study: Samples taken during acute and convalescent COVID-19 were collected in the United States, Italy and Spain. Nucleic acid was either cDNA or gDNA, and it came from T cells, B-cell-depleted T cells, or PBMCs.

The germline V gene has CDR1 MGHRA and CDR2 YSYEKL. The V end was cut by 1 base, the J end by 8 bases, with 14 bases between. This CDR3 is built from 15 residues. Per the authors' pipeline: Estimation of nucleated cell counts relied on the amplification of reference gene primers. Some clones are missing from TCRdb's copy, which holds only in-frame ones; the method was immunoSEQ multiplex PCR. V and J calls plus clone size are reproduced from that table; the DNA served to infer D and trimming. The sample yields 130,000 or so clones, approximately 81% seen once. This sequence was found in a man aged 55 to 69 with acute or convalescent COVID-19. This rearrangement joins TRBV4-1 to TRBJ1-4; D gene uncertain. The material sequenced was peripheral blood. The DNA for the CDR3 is TGCGCCAGCAGCCAAGTCTCGGGGAGAGAGGAAAAACTGTTTTTT. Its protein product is CASSQVSGREEKLFF.